The source of this TCR beta chain is a study of memory CD4+ T cells and cytomegalovirus serostatus. This clone was detected many times. J lost 9 bases, V lost 5 bases, and 12 bases had no gene match. CDR3 length: 14 residues. Germline CDR1 MDHEN, CDR2 SYDVKM. The sort gate was single viable CD3+CD4+CD8-CD45RO+ cells for memory CD4+ T cells. The method was immunoSEQ multiplex PCR; TCRdb's version includes in-frame clones alone and lacks a portion of them. Counted here are tens of thousands of clones, about 80% occurring once; the ten biggest clones make up 1.5% to 2%. The source material was memory CD4+ T cells from blood. This receptor was obtained from an adult in good health and CMV-seronegative. The chain links TRBV28 to TRBJ2-7; 8 bases map to TRBD2. CDR3 sequence (DNA): TGTGCCAGCAGTGCCGGGGGGGTAAGGCTAGGGCAGTACTTC. Encoded protein: CASSAGGVRLGQYF.